Presented here are 22 T cell receptor beta chains from one specimen sequenced in a study of blood T cells in healthy people across ages. A second PCR of roughly 7 to 11 cycles used a sample-barcoded 5' primer and a J-beta primer mix. TCRdb redid the calling of the 5' RACE reads with MiXCR, one entry per CDR3 protein. The repertoire holds nearly 800,000 distinct CDR3 sequences, with approximately 53% as singletons. The sequenced sample was blood. These TCRs come from a man between 40 and 49 years old in good health.

This clonotype was picked up many times. V and J are TRBV2 and TRBJ2-3; possibly TRBD2 for D (6 bases). This CDR3 comprises 16 residues. Germline V gene data show CDR1 as SNHLY and CDR2 as FYNNEI. Trimming took 2 bases from V and 0 from J, leaving 12 bases between them. The CDR3 protein is CASSETGDHSTDTQYF. For the CDR3, the DNA is TGTGCCAGCAGTGAAACGGGGGACCATAGCACAGATACGCAGTATTTT. The full variable domain, rest sourced from reference TRBV2 and TRBJ2-3, is EPEVTQTPSHQVTQMGQEVILRCVPISNHLYFYWYRQILGQKVEFLVSFYNNEISEKSEIFDDQFSVERPDGSNFTLKIRSTKLEDSAMYFCASSETGDHSTDTQYFGPGTRLTVL.

The rearrangement uses TRBV6-1 and TRBJ1-1, with a possible D match to TRBD1 (6 bases). With 0 bases removed from V and 2 bases from J, the gap between germline ends came to 13 bases. The germline V gene encodes CDR1 MNHNS and CDR2 SASEGT. CDR3 size: 16 residues. CDR3 loop: CASSEAGGTFNTEAFF. CDR3 nucleotides: TGTGCCAGCAGTGAAGCGGGGGGCACATTCAACACTGAAGCTTTCTTT.

The J gene is TRBJ1-2, the V gene TRBV6-1; D perhaps matches TRBD1 (6 bases). Looked up from germline, CDR1 is MNHNS and CDR2 is SASEGT. V dropped 6 bases and J dropped 3 bases, with 23 bases sitting between them. This CDR3 comprises 17 residues. The CDR3 is CASSAGNFQGLDYGYTF. In DNA, the CDR3 is TGTGCCAGCAGCGCCGGCAATTTTCAGGGGTTGGACTATGGCTACACCTTC.

V is TRBV9 and J is TRBJ2-2; D might be TRBD1 (5 bases). V lost 2 bases to trimming and J lost 8 bases, with 19 bases between them. CDR3 size: 16 residues. The germline V gene encodes CDR1 SGDLS and CDR2 YYNGEE. CDR3 sequence (DNA): TGTGCCAGCAGCGTCGAATTAACAGGTGTGGAAGGGGAGCTGTTTTTT. Translating it yields CASSVELTGVEGELFF.

The sample holds a few counts of this clonotype. The rearrangement uses TRBV15 and TRBJ2-1; maybe TRBD2 (5 bases). This CDR3 contains 14 residues. CDR1 is LNHNV and CDR2 is YYDKDF in the germline V gene (reference sequence). With 7 bases removed from V and 5 bases from J, the gap between germline ends came to 15 bases. The CDR3 region has the DNA TGTGCCACCAAGGATCGGGGAATAAACAATGAGCAGTTCTTC. Its translation is CATKDRGINNEQFF.

This clonotype was recorded once. The J gene is TRBJ1-5, the V gene TRBV27; D is undetermined. The CDR3 has 12 residues. Germline V CDR1 and CDR2: MNHEY, SMNVEV (reference sequence). V dropped 3 bases and J dropped 7 bases, with 7 bases sitting between them. DNA of the CDR3: TGTGCCAGCAGTTTCGCGGGACAGCCCCAGCATTTT. Translating gives CASSFAGQPQHF.

The V and J genes are TRBV6-2 or TRBV6-3 and TRBJ2-1; 15 bases are a match to TRBD2. Germline V gives CDR1 MNHEY, CDR2 SVGEGT. The length of the CDR3 is 15 residues. V lost 5 bases and J lost 9; bases outside the gene matches: 5. This CDR3 reads CASSTGLAGGGEQFF. Written as DNA, the CDR3 is TGTGCCAGCAGTACCGGACTAGCGGGAGGGGGTGAGCAGTTCTTC.

The chain combines TRBV3-1 with TRBJ2-3, with 10 bases aligning to TRBD2. The CDR3 sequence is 17 residues long. Trimming cost V 1 base and J 0 bases; bases outside gene matches: 4. Germline CDR1 and CDR2: LGHDT and YNNKEL (reference sequence). CDR3 coding DNA: TGTGCCAGCAGCCAAGGGGGACTAGCGCTAAGCACAGATACGCAGTATTTT. Protein: CASSQGGLALSTDTQYF.

The chain uses TRBV2 and TRBJ2-5; a possible D gene is TRBD1 (7 bases). CDR3 size: 15 residues. From germline, CDR1 is SNHLY and CDR2 FYNNEI. The ends were cut back, 9 bases at V and 2 bases at J, with 19 bases in the middle. Written as DNA, the CDR3 is TGTGCCAGGCCTAGACAGGGACGGGGGCAAGAGACCCAGTACTTC. This codes for CARPRQGRGQETQYF.

This clonotype appeared a few times. The chain employs TRBV11-3 and TRBJ2-1; 8 bases align to TRBD1. Unmatched junction bases numbered 4, after V lost 5 bases and J lost 7 bases. CDR1 and CDR2 from the germline V gene are SGHNT and YENEEA. CDR3 length equals 13 residues. Written as DNA, the CDR3 is TGTGCCAGCAGCACGGACAGGGCGAATGAGCAGTTCTTC. Translation: CASSTDRANEQFF.

The rearrangement uses TRBV9 and TRBJ2-5; 8 nucleotides line up with TRBD2. Looked up from germline, CDR1 is SGDLS and CDR2 is YYNGEE. There are 16 residues in the CDR3. With V trimmed by 0 bases and J by 4 bases, 8 bases remained unmatched. DNA for the CDR3: TGTGCCAGCAGCGTAGTGCCCAGCGGGAGAGGAGAGACCCAGTACTTC. Amino acid sequence: CASSVVPSGRGETQYF.

The chain employs TRBV20-1 and TRBJ2-5; D may be TRBD1 (5 bases). Deletions cut 5 bases from V and 5 bases from J, with 15 bases between. The length of the CDR3 is 13 residues. Germline values: CDR1 DFQATT, CDR2 SNEGSKA (reference sequence). The CDR3 loop reads CSAGLTVGETQYF. The CDR3, as DNA: TGCAGTGCTGGGCTGACAGTCGGGGAGACCCAGTACTTC.

The rearrangement joins TRBV9 to TRBJ2-4; 7 bases agree with TRBD1. Germline trimming cut 1 base from V and 0 bases from J; bases unmatched to any gene: 7. The CDR3 covers 17 residues. Germline values: CDR1 SGDLS, CDR2 YYNGEE. For the CDR3, the DNA is TGTGCCAGCAGCGTATCTGGGGGACAGATAGCCAAAAACATTCAGTACTTC. It translates to CASSVSGGQIAKNIQYF. Filled out from reference TRBV9 and TRBJ2-4, the complete variable domain reads DSGVTQTPKHLITATGQRVTLRCSPRSGDLSVYWYQQSLDQGLQFLIQYYNGEERAKGNILERFSAQQFPDLHSELNLSSLELGDSALYFCASSVSGGQIAKNIQYFGAGTRLSVL.

This chain joins TRBV24-1 and TRBJ2-1; D gene unclear. Germline CDR1 KGHDR, CDR2 SFDVKD. There are 12 residues in the CDR3. V lost 6 bases, J lost 4 bases, and 6 bases lay in between. CDR3 residues: CATSPGYNEQFF. The CDR3 bases are TGTGCCACCAGTCCAGGTTACAATGAGCAGTTCTTC.

This rearrangement joins TRBV20-1 to TRBJ2-1; no reliable D call. The germline V gene has CDR1 DFQATT and CDR2 SNEGSKA (reference sequence). The CDR3 consists of 10 residues. DNA of the CDR3: TGCAGGTCCCGTGCGGATGAGCAGTTCTTC. Its protein product is CRSRADEQFF.

The V call is TRBV24-1, the J call TRBJ2-7; D remains unclear. V was pared by 8 bases and J by 7 bases, with 17 bases between. Per germline, CDR1 KGHDR and CDR2 SFDVKD. This CDR3 contains 13 residues. CDR3: CATMQDQYNEQYF. CDR3 nucleotides: TGTGCCACCATGCAGGATCAATACAATGAGCAGTACTTC.

J is TRBJ1-1 and V is TRBV12-3 or TRBV12-4, with 9 nucleotides matching TRBD1. V trimming: 3 bases; J trimming: 5 bases; junction bases outside the gene matches: 7. The CDR3 has 15 amino acids. In nucleotides, the CDR3 is TGTGCCAGCAGTTTCCCCGGGACAGGGCGGACTGAAGCTTTCTTT. It encodes CASSFPGTGRTEAFF.

This clonotype has just one count. The chain carries TRBV4-3 and TRBJ2-3; 10 positions agree with TRBD2. The V gene's germline CDR1 is LGHNA and CDR2 YSLEER. V was clipped by 1 base and J by 0 bases; unmatched bases: 7. The CDR3 loop spans 18 amino acids. CDR3 nucleotides: TGCGCCAGCAGCCAAGCAGCCGGGACTAGCGCTAGCACAGATACGCAGTATTTT. Its protein is CASSQAAGTSASTDTQYF.

Only a few counts were recorded for this clonotype. The J gene is TRBJ2-4, the V gene TRBV10-3; D is perhaps TRBD2 (5 bases). The germline V and J ends were trimmed by 2 bases and 7 bases, with 21 bases remaining between them. The CDR3 runs to 17 residues. Germline CDR1 and CDR2: ENHRY and SYGVKD. The CDR3 DNA reads TGTGCCATCAGTGAGCCCGCTGCCTTAAGCGGTGAGAACATTCAGTACTTC. It is translated as CAISEPAALSGENIQYF.

V and J are TRBV20-1 and TRBJ2-2, with 9 bases that match TRBD1. Germline V gene lookup returns CDR1 DFQATT and CDR2 SNEGSKA (reference sequence). The trim removed 5 bases at V and 1 base at J, leaving 5 bases unmatched. The CDR3 loop spans 15 amino acids. This CDR3 is CSAPDRGRNTGELFF. The CDR3 coding sequence is TGCAGTGCTCCGGACAGGGGCCGGAACACCGGGGAGCTGTTTTTT.

The V gene is TRBV25-1, the J gene TRBJ2-7; 10 bases fit TRBD1. Looked up from germline, CDR1 is MGHDK and CDR2 is SYGVNS. V was pared by 4 bases and J by 3 bases, with 6 bases of the junction left unmatched. The CDR3 runs to 15 residues. The CDR3 sequence: CASSAPRTGGYEQYF. CDR3 in DNA: TGTGCCAGCAGTGCTCCTAGGACAGGGGGCTACGAGCAGTACTTC.

This clonotype has just a few counts. V and J are TRBV9 and TRBJ2-5; D is uncertain. The CDR3 runs 16 residues. Between the trimmed V and J ends, which lost 0 bases and 2 bases, there was a span of 14 bases. In germline, CDR1 is SGDLS, CDR2 YYNGEE. Here the CDR3 reads CASSVELGTRQETQYF. The CDR3 DNA follows: TGTGCCAGCAGCGTAGAATTAGGAACAAGGCAAGAGACCCAGTACTTC. Filled out from reference TRBV9 and TRBJ2-5, the complete variable domain reads DSGVTQTPKHLITATGQRVTLRCSPRSGDLSVYWYQQSLDQGLQFLIQYYNGEERAKGNILERFSAQQFPDLHSELNLSSLELGDSALYFCASSVELGTRQETQYFGPGTRLLVL.